Here is one T cell receptor (beta chain) with its context. Its matching antigen is unknown. The junction had 0 bases not matched to a gene; V was cut back by 2 bases and J by 2 bases. Germline loops: CDR1 SGHRS, CDR2 YFSETQ. This CDR3 has 14 amino acids. The sample originates from a study of persistence of HIV-infected CD4 T cells. General study results and limits: CMV- and Gag-responding cells had lower TCRbeta richness than CD3/CD28-responding cells. Antigen-responding cells were enriched for degenerate expanded CDR3beta sequences.

Cells were stimulated with overlapping HIV-1 Gag 15-mer peptides. Sorted nonresponding memory CD4+ T cells were CD40L-negative, CD69-negative, CD45RO-high. Stimulated PBMCs had first been depleted of CD8+ T cells. The libraries were made with immunoSEQ version 4 in survey mode. Clones were read by immunoSEQ multiplex PCR, and TCRdb kept only the in-frame ones, dropping some. This sample has about 64,000 clones, with approximately 75% found just once. The sample consisted of CD4+ T cells sorted from PBMCs after approximately 19-hour stimulation, taken from a patient who received antiretroviral therapy. This sequence originates from an adult man with HIV who was CMV-seropositive. V gene TRBV5-1 combines with J gene TRBJ2-1, with 8 bases that match TRBD2. CDR3 DNA sequence: TGCGCCAGCAGCTTTAGCGGGACCTACAATGAGCAGTTCTTC. It specifies CASSFSGTYNEQFF.